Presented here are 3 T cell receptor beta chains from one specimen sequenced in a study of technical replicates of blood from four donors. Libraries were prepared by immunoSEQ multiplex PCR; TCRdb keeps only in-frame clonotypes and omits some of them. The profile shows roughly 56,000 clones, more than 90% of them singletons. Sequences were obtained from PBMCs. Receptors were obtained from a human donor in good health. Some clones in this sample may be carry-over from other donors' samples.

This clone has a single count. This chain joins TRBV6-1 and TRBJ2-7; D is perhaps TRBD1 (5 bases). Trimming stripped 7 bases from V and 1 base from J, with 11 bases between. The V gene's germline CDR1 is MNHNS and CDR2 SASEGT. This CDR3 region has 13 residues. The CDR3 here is CASIGATSYEQYF. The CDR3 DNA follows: TGTGCCAGCATAGGGGCCACGTCCTACGAGCAGTACTTC.

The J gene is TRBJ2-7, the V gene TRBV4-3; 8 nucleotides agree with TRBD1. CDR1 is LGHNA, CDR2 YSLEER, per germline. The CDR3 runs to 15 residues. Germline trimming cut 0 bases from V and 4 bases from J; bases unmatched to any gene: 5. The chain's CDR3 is CASSQDIQGAYEQYF. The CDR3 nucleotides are TGCGCCAGCAGCCAAGATATCCAGGGGGCTTACGAGCAGTACTTC.

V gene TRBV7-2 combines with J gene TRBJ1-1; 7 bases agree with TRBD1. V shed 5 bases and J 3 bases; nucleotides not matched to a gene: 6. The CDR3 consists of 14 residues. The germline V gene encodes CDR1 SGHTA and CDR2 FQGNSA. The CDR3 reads CASSRQGKDTEAFF. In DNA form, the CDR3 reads TGTGCCAGCAGCCGACAGGGAAAGGACACTGAAGCTTTCTTT.